This entry is about one T cell receptor beta chain. Its antigen remains unidentified. V lost 10 bases and J 0 bases, leaving 25 bases between the germline ends. Germline loops: CDR1 ENHRY, CDR2 SYGVKD. CDR3 size: 17 residues. The table came from immunoSEQ multiplex PCR; TCRdb's copy has only in-frame clones and leaves some out. This table holds around 150,000 clones, about 92% found once. These data originate in a study of T cell responses to AZD1222 COVID-19 vaccine. Study-level results: Spike-specific TCRs gained breadth and depth after people received two AZD1222 doses. Repertoire sampling was restricted to post-peak T cell response timepoints.

Sequencing was performed on peripheral blood, taken 28 days after the second AZD1222 dose. The sequence derives from an adult who received the AZD1222 COVID-19 vaccine. The chain joins TRBV10-3 to TRBJ2-7, with D maybe TRBD2 (5 bases). CDR3 sequence reads: CATVTTLWGENSYEQYF. The CDR3 DNA reads TGTGCCACCGTGACAACTCTCTGGGGAGAGAACTCCTACGAGCAGTACTTC.